The T cell receptor beta chain described here comes from a study of vaccination and CD4 T cells after COVID-19 (dated 2022 in TCRdb). Background for the entire study: Convalescent patients had a positive SARS-CoV-2 result on nasal swab PCR, and of these patients, fewer than ten had mild disease and one had severe disease. The convalescent cohort comprised six males and four females, including two Hispanic individuals, seven Caucasians, two Asians and one multiracial person. Each participant got two doses of either the Pfizer-BioNTech BNT162b2 vaccine (n=8) or the Moderna mRNA-1273 vaccine (n=2). Post-COVID blood samples were collected from convalescent patients a median of roughly 100 days after diagnosis, with a range of roughly 35 to 161 days. Post-vaccine blood samples were collected a median of about 72 days after the second vaccine dose, ranging from roughly 12 to 250 days. The cultures were stimulated with overlapping spike peptide pools from SARS-CoV-2 and from the common cold coronaviruses HCoV-NL63, HCoV-OC43 and HCoV-229E. As controls, cultures received a CEFX viral epitope pool (the positive control), an HIV-1 Nef peptide pool (the negative control), or no peptide at all. In 10 COVID-19 convalescent patients and a handful of infection-naive healthy vaccine recipients, the spike-specific CD4+ TCR repertoire before mRNA vaccination was compared with the repertoire after mRNA vaccination. Here is what the overall study found, with its caveats: Of the vaccine-specific clones found in convalescent patients, nearly all (304 of 307) were mono-reactive for SARS-CoV-2 spike instead of being cross-reactive with common cold coronaviruses. The number of convalescent patients in the study was relatively small, and the study did not examine early timepoints following natural infection. The median count of SARS-CoV-2-reactive clonotypes went up from around 23 after infection to a few dozen after vaccination, although the change was not significant. In convalescent patients, a median about 84% of post-vaccine SARS-CoV-2-reactive clones were detected only after vaccination, and vaccine-specific priming was suggested by this finding.

Receptor libraries were prepared by PCR. DNA from cultured CD4+ T cells was subjected to TCR sequencing with the Oncomine TCR Beta short-read assay at the Johns Hopkins FTIC core. Genomic DNA was extracted from the cultured CD4+ T cells with the QIAamp micro DNA kit. Oncomine TCR Beta libraries made from cultured CD4+ T cells were pooled using unique dual indexes and sequenced on an Illumina iSeq 100. The original methods were these. Non-productive sequences were removed, and CDR3s not starting with C, not ending with F or W, or shorter than 7 amino acids were discarded. Antigen-specific clonotypes were identified using the MANAFEST web application through comparison of peptide-stimulated wells with reference and other culture wells. An FDR below 0.05, an odds ratio above 5, and a productive frequency above 0.1% in at least two of three replicate wells were required for clones to be considered positive. Clonotypes that were significantly expanded in both SARS-CoV-2 spike wells and at least one common cold coronavirus spike condition were defined as cross-reactive. Levenshtein distances (stringdist) and unrooted phylogenetic trees (ape) in R version 3.6.1 were used to assess CDR3 homology. TCRdb took the public reads, trimmed them with fastp at Q25, ran MiXCR for clone calling and kept in-frame beta chains. One record per CDR3 amino acid sequence lists the most common genes and DNA. TCRdb, not the original authors, processed these V and J calls. Across this sample there are about 18,000 distinct CDR3 sequences, with roughly 59% seen only once. The ten most abundant clones make up more than 4% of the sample.

Worth noting for this clonotype: Its antigen has not been determined. The sample holds no much larger clone one base away, and base qualities are not on file.

This specimen's treatment or condition label, interpreted: approximately 9-day PBMC culture with coronavirus spike peptide pools or control peptides (ViraFEST assay). The ViraFEST assay was used in the study, in which antigen-specific T cells were expanded with peptide pools and expanded clonotypes were subsequently identified by TCR sequencing. The convalescent patients' positive SARS-CoV-2 PCR tests were from March to December 2020, which was before the Alpha, Beta and Delta variants emerged in the United States. PBMCs were cultured at around 2 million per well in IMDM supplemented with 5% human AB serum and 9.5 to 10 IU/ml IL-2, with approximately 11 ug/ml peptide pools added. On days 3 and 7, half of the culture medium was replaced with fresh IL-2-containing medium. After approximately 11 days of culture, CD4+ T cells were isolated by negative selection with the EasySep CD4+ T cell isolation kit. Ficoll-Paque Plus gradient centrifugation was used to isolate PBMCs from whole blood, and the isolated PBMCs were then either used fresh or cryopreserved at -140C. Triplicate wells were generally used for each culture condition.

CDR1 and CDR2 are drawn from the germline V gene: MRHNA, SNTAGT. There are 15 amino acids in the CDR3, from cysteine to phenylalanine inclusive. Only the CDR3 region is kept as DNA, spanning 45 bases read in frame from base 1. V lost 3 bases and J lost 3 bases, and the count of bases not matched to a germline gene is 5. The specimen was CD4+ T cells from blood, cultured in vitro, collected after SARS-CoV-2 vaccination. The receptor was isolated from a human donor who had recovered from COVID-19. The chain is encoded by TRBV6-4 joined to TRBJ2-1; the junction holds 7 bases that match TRBD2. CDR3 region: CASSEQGTNYNEQFF. Read as DNA, the sequence is TGTGCCAGCAGTGAACAAGGGACTAACTACAATGAGCAGTTCTTC.